One sample yielded the 4 T cell receptor beta chains listed below, sequenced in a study of blood T cell repertoires in COVID-19 (dated by TCRdb to 2018 to 2020). Libraries came from the immunoSEQ multiplex PCR assay. This is the immuneACCESS table as TCRdb keeps it, with only in-frame sequences that have V and J called. A part of the clones is gone; compared with another copy, unresolved V genes explain less than half, and the rest is unexplained. The table for this sample lists a few hundred thousand clones; 85% to 90% of them were counted only once. The ten largest clones add up to roughly 6.2% of the sample. Sequencing used peripheral blood. These receptors all come from a man in his 60s who had recovered from COVID-19.

The rearrangement uses TRBV11-3 and TRBJ2-2; D uncertain. V was clipped by 3 bases and J by 0 bases, with 5 bases between them. This CDR3 has 14 residues. Germline V CDR1 and CDR2: SGHNT, YENEEA. DNA for the CDR3: TGTGCCAGCAGCTTGGCCTCGAACACCGGGGAGCTGTTTTTT. Translated, it gives CASSLASNTGELFF.

This sequence joins TRBV19 and TRBJ2-5; 8 positions match TRBD2. Trimming at V came to 1 base and at J to 2 bases, leaving 6 bases not matched to a gene. This CDR3 region has 16 residues. The germline gives CDR1 LNHDA, CDR2 SQIVND (reference sequence). CDR3 loop: CASSIVSGGPQETQYF. Written as DNA, the CDR3 is TGTGCCAGTAGTATAGTCAGCGGGGGCCCGCAAGAGACCCAGTACTTC.

This sequence joins TRBV7-2 and TRBJ1-4, with D possibly being TRBD1 (5 bases). This CDR3 contains 14 residues. Germline loops: CDR1 SGHTA, CDR2 FQGNSA. The V and J ends lost 4 bases and 6 bases respectively, with 12 bases between them. The CDR3 coding sequence is TGTGCCAGCAGCTCAGGGAAAGGGGATGAAAAACTGTTTTTT. The encoded protein is CASSSGKGDEKLFF.

The chain couples TRBV5-6 to TRBJ2-7; TRBD2 matches at 10 bases. With V trimmed by 7 bases and J by 3 bases, 7 bases remained unmatched. Germline V lookup: CDR1 SGHDT, CDR2 YYEEEE. This CDR3 contains 14 residues. The CDR3 DNA reads TGTGCCAGCCGATATAGCGGGGGGATCTACGAGCAGTACTTC. Its translation: CASRYSGGIYEQYF.